Given below is one T cell receptor (beta chain) in context. Trimming left V 0 bases short and J 4 bases short, with 13 bases between. Germline V gene data show CDR1 as SGHNT and CDR2 as YYREEE (reference sequence). The CDR3 is 15 residues long. This entry belongs to a study of beta chain features in type 1 diabetes. Expressed TCRB transcripts got sequenced, as all isolated RNA was reverse transcribed. This table comes from immunoSEQ multiplex PCR, and its TCRdb copy is limited to in-frame clones, with some not included. Counted here are roughly 450,000 clones, approximately 13% occurring once; the ten biggest clones make up 0.035% to 0.045%.

Sequencing was performed on naive CD4+ T cells from blood. The chain combines TRBV5-4 with TRBJ2-5, with D perhaps TRBD2 (5 bases). This clonotype was sampled from a man aged 30 to 45 in good health. CDR3 sequence reads: CASSLARAAGETQYF. The DNA of the CDR3 is TGTGCCAGCAGCTTGGCCCGGGCCGCGGGAGAGACCCAGTACTTC.